This T cell receptor beta chain is from a study of blood T cell repertoires in COVID-19. Assay: immunoSEQ multiplex PCR; the TCRdb copy retains only in-frame clones and omits some. The sample lists under 100,000 clones; approximately 85% were seen once. This CDR3 comprises 17 residues. The V end was cut by 0 bases, the J end by 0 bases, with 12 bases between. Germline CDR1 reads MNHNS; CDR2 reads SASEGT. Sequencing used peripheral blood. This chain links TRBV6-1 with TRBJ1-5, with D maybe TRBD1 (6 bases). This sequence originates from an elderly woman with COVID-19, enrolled during active disease. CDR3 sequence reads: CASSEARGLRSNQPQHF. The CDR3 bases are TGTGCCAGCAGTGAAGCGCGGGGGCTACGTAGCAATCAGCCCCAGCATTTT.